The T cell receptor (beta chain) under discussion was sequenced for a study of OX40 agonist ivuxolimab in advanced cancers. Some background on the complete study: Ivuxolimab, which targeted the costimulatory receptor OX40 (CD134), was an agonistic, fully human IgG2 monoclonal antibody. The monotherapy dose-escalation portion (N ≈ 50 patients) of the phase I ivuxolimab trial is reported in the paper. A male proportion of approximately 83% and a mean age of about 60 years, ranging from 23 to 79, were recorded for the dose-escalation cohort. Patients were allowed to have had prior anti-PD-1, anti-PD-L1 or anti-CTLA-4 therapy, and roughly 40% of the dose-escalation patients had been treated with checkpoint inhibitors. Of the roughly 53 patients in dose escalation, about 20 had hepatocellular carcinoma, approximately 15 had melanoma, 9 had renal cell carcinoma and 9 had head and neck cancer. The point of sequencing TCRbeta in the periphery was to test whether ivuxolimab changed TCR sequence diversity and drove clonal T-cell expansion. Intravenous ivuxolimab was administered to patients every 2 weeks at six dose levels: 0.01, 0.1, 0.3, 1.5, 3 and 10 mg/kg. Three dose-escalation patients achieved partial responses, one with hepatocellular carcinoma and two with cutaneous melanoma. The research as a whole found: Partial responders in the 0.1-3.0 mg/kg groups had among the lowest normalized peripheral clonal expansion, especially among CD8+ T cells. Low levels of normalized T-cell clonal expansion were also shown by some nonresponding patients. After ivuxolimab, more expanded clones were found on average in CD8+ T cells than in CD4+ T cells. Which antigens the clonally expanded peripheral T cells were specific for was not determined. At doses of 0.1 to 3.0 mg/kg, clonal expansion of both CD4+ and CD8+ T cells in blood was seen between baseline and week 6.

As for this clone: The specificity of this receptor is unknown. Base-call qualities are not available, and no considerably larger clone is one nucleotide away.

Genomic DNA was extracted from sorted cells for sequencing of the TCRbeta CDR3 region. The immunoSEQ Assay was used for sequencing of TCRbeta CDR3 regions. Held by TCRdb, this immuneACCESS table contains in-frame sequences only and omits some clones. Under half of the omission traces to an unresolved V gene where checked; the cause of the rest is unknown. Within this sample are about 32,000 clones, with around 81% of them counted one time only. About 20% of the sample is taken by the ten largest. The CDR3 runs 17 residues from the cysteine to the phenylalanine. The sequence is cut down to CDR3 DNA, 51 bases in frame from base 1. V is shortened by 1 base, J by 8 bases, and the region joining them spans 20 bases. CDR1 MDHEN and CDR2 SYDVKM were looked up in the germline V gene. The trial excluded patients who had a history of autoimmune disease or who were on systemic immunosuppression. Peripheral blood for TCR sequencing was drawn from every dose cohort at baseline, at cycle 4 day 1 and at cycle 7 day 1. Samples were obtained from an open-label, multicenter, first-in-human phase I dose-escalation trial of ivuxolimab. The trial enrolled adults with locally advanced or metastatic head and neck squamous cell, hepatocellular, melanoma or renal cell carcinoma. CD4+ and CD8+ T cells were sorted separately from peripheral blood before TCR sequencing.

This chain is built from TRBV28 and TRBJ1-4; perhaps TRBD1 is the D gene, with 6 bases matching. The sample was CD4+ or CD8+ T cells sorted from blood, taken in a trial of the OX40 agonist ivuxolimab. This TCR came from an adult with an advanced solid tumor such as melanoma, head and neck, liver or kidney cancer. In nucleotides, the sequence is TGTGCCAGCAGTTTATTCCTCGGACAGTCCTTTAGCGAAAAACTGTTTTTT. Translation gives CASSLFLGQSFSEKLFF.